The next 11 T cell receptor beta chains were all read from a single sample in a study of T cell changes during pregnancy in multiple sclerosis. Some clones are missing from TCRdb's copy, which holds only in-frame ones; the method was immunoSEQ multiplex PCR. This table holds under 50,000 clones, about 92% found once. The source material was CD8+ T cells from peripheral blood mononuclear cells, sampled in the third trimester of pregnancy. The receptor source for this set is a female donor with multiple sclerosis, enrolled in a pregnancy study.

In its sample, this clone was seen once. The gene calls are TRBV18 and TRBJ1-5; TRBD1 matches at 10 bases. The CDR3 is 15 residues long. J was trimmed by 6 bases and V by 5 bases; bases with no gene match: 7. The germline V gene has CDR1 KGHSH and CDR2 LQKENI. The CDR3 coding sequence is TGTGCCAGCTCAGTTTCGGGACAGGGGTTTCAGCCCCAGCATTTT. Protein: CASSVSGQGFQPQHF.

This clone was observed once. The chain combines TRBV7-9 with TRBJ2-7, with TRBD2 identical over 14 bases. Trimming took 5 bases from V and 3 from J; bases not matched to a gene: 12. Germline-derived CDR1 and CDR2 are SEHNR and FQNEAQ (reference sequence). This CDR3 region has 18 residues. The CDR3 DNA reads as TGTGCCAGCAGCGACGGACTAGCGGGAGGACTCTCCGTCTACGAGCAGTACTTC. Translated, it gives CASSDGLAGGLSVYEQYF.

In this sample, this clone turned up a few times. V is TRBV27 and J is TRBJ1-1; 7 bases agree with TRBD1. V lost 5 bases and J lost 7; bases outside the gene matches: 7. Germline CDR1 MNHEY, CDR2 SMNVEV (reference sequence). This CDR3 comprises 13 residues. In DNA form, the CDR3 reads TGTGCCAGCAGTCCCCCAGGGGGACATGAAGCTTTCTTT. It specifies CASSPPGGHEAFF.

The chain links TRBV30 to TRBJ1-1; 7 bases agree with TRBD1. Per the germline V gene, CDR1 is GTSNPN and CDR2 is SVGIG (reference sequence). CDR3 size: 12 residues. Losses at the gene ends were 4 bases for V and 1 base for J; bases not matched to a gene: 0. CDR3 in DNA: TGTGCCTGGACAGGGGGGAACACTGAAGCTTTCTTT. The encoded protein is CAWTGGNTEAFF.

V and J are TRBV7-9 and TRBJ2-1, with 7 bases matching TRBD1. Germline CDR1 SEHNR, CDR2 FQNEAQ (reference sequence). The CDR3 covers 14 residues. With V trimmed by 0 bases and J by 13 bases, 9 bases remained unmatched. The CDR3 spells CASSLAERGQQQFF. The CDR3 nucleotides read TGTGCCAGCAGCTTAGCTGAGAGGGGACAGCAACAGTTCTTC.

This chain links TRBV7-9 with TRBJ2-5; 9 bases match TRBD1. The junction had 11 bases not matched to a gene; V was cut back by 5 bases and J by 4 bases. CDR3 length equals 16 residues. CDR1 and CDR2 (germline): SEHNR, FQNEAQ (reference sequence). CDR3 sequence (DNA): TGTGCCAGCAGCCCCAACAGGGGGCGCTTAGGAGAGACCCAGTACTTC. Translating gives CASSPNRGRLGETQYF.

V usage is TRBV4-3 and J usage is TRBJ2-1; D is perhaps TRBD1 (5 bases). There are 16 residues in the CDR3. V lost 0 bases and J 2 bases, leaving 11 bases between the germline ends. CDR1 is LGHNA, CDR2 YSLEER, per germline. CDR3 amino acids: CASSQDGAAAYNEQFF. DNA for the CDR3: TGCGCCAGCAGCCAAGATGGGGCTGCGGCCTACAATGAGCAGTTCTTC.

V usage is TRBV6-6 and J usage is TRBJ1-1; the match to TRBD1 covers 8 bases. The CDR3 runs to 14 residues. Losses at the gene ends were 6 bases for V and 2 bases for J; bases not matched to a gene: 5. The germline CDR1 and CDR2 sequences are MNHNY and SVGAGI (reference sequence). The CDR3 DNA reads TGTGCCAGCAGAGGACAGGGATCAAACACTGAAGCTTTCTTT. This translates into CASRGQGSNTEAFF.

DNA for the CDR3: TGCGCCAGCAGCCCGGGACAGGGGGGCTCCTACGAGCAGTACTTC. Its protein is CASSPGQGGSYEQYF. The genes are TRBV5-1 and TRBJ2-7, with 11 bases aligning to TRBD1. V lost 4 bases and J lost 0; bases outside the gene matches: 3. This CDR3 contains 15 residues. Germline CDR1 is SGHRS and CDR2 is YFSETQ.

The CDR3 coding sequence is TGCAGCGTTGAAGATCAACGGGAGGGCACAGATACGCAGTATTTT. Its protein is CSVEDQREGTDTQYF. V usage is TRBV29-1 and J usage is TRBJ2-3; 7 bases line up with TRBD2. V was clipped by 0 bases and J by 1 base; unmatched bases: 4. Germline V lookup: CDR1 SQVTM, CDR2 ANQGSEA. This CDR3 has 15 amino acids.

The chain has TRBV6-5 and TRBJ2-7; D perhaps matches TRBD2 (6 bases). CDR1 and CDR2 (germline): MNHEY, SVGAGI. Trimming left V 6 bases short and J 2 bases short, with 14 bases between. The CDR3 sequence is 14 residues long. CDR3 residues: CASRVAEGAYEQYF. The CDR3, as DNA: TGTGCCAGCAGGGTAGCGGAAGGGGCCTACGAGCAGTACTTC.